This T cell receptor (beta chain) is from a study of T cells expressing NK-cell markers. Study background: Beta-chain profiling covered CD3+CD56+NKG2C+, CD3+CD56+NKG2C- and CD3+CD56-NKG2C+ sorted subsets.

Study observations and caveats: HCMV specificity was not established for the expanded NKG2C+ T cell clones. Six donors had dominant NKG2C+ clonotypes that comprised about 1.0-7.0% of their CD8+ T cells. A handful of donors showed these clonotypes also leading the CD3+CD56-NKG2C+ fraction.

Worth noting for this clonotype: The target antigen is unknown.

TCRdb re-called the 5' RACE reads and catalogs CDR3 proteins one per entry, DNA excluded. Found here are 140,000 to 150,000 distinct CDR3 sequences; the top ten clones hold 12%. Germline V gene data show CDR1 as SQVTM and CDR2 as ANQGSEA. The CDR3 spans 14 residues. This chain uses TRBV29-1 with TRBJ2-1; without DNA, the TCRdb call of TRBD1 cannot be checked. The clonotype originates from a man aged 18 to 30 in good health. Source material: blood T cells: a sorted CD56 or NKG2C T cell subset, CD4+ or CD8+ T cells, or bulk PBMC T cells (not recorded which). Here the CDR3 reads CSVEDWGTANEQFF.